This entry lists 25 T cell receptor beta chains sequenced from one sample in a study of graft-versus-host responses after intestinal transplantation (dated by TCRdb to about 2021). Libraries were constructed by the immunoSEQ multiplex PCR assay. TCRdb's version of the immuneACCESS table is confined to in-frame rearrangements and falls short of the full clone set. An unresolved V gene accounts for under half of the shortfall where checked; the remainder is of unknown origin. Here the sample has around 15,000 clones; roughly three fifths occur a single time. About 13% of the sample belongs to the ten largest clones. Intraepithelial and lamina propria lymphocytes were isolated from graft specimens using dithiothreitol, EDTA incubations and collagenase D digestion. The sequencing here drew on ileum tissue, taken 524 days after transplant. All receptors derive from a human patient who received an intestinal transplant, so some T cells may come from the graft donor.

This sequence joins TRBV6-5 and TRBJ2-7; D gene ambiguous. The CDR3 loop spans 11 amino acids. Germline V gene data show CDR1 as MNHEY and CDR2 as SVGAGI. V was shortened by 6 bases and J by 2 bases, with 5 bases between the two germline ends. The CDR3 DNA reads TGTGCCAGCAGACGGGCCTACGAGCAGTACTTC. Its protein is CASRRAYEQYF.

This chain uses TRBV6-4 with TRBJ2-1; 8 bases map to TRBD2. Germline-derived CDR1 and CDR2 are MRHNA and SNTAGT. The V and J ends lost 5 bases and 5 bases, in that order; junction bases with no gene match: 5. This CDR3 has 14 amino acids. Here the CDR3 DNA reads TGTGCCAGCAGTCGGGGGGGCTTGGACAATGAGCAGTTCTTC. This codes for CASSRGGLDNEQFF.

This clone was found once. One end of the junction is discordant with germline, which a read error may explain. The chain is built from TRBV25-1 and TRBJ1-4; TRBD1 matches 7 bases. The CDR3 extends over 16 amino acids. Germline V gene sequence: CDR1 MGHDK, CDR2 SYGVNS. The CDR3 loop reads CAGSNRGDSMGEKLFF. The CDR3, as DNA: TGTGCCGGCAGTAACAGGGGTGACTCCATGGGGGAAAAACTGTTTTTT.

V usage is TRBV5-1 and J usage is TRBJ2-6; perhaps TRBD2 as D (6 bases). This CDR3 has 16 amino acids. Germline CDR1 reads SGHRS; CDR2 reads YFSETQ. The V and J ends lost 0 bases and 2 bases respectively, with 9 bases between them. The CDR3 DNA is TGCGCCAGCAGCTTGGCCGCGGGGCCTGGGGCCAACGTCCTGACTTTC. It translates to CASSLAAGPGANVLTF.

The V and J genes are TRBV5-1 and TRBJ2-7, with D maybe TRBD2 (5 bases). The germline V and J ends were trimmed by 0 bases and 4 bases, with 11 bases remaining between them. This CDR3 is built from 14 residues. In germline, CDR1 is SGHRS, CDR2 YFSETQ. DNA of the CDR3: TGCGCCAGCAGCTTGGCCGGATGGGAGTACGAGCAGTACTTC. Residues: CASSLAGWEYEQYF.

V gene TRBV7-2 combines with J gene TRBJ2-5, with TRBD1 matching over 7 bases. The CDR3 sequence is 14 residues long. CDR1 is SGHTA, CDR2 FQGNSA, per germline. Trimming removed 5 bases from V and 4 bases from J; junction bases left unmatched: 7. The CDR3 reads CASSGQGVGETQYF. The CDR3 nucleotides are TGTGCCAGCAGCGGCCAGGGGGTAGGAGAGACCCAGTACTTC.

This clone has just one count. V is TRBV6-6 and J is TRBJ1-5; no firm D call. V was trimmed by 6 bases and J by 3 bases, leaving 6 bases between them. This CDR3 region has 12 residues. The germline V gene encodes CDR1 MNHNY and CDR2 SVGAGI (reference sequence). Here the CDR3 reads CASRRDNQPQHF. DNA for the CDR3: TGTGCCAGCAGACGGGACAATCAGCCCCAGCATTTT.

This chain links TRBV5-1 with TRBJ1-1; 8 bases line up with TRBD1. V gave up 3 bases and J gave up 0 bases; unmatched junction bases: 4. The CDR3 has 15 amino acids. Germline V lookup: CDR1 SGHRS, CDR2 YFSETQ. The CDR3 sequence: CASSSLTGVNTEAFF. The CDR3 DNA reads TGCGCCAGCAGCTCGCTGACAGGGGTGAACACTGAAGCTTTCTTT.

The chain has TRBV11-3 and TRBJ2-7, with a tentative D call TRBD2 (6 bases). Germline CDR1 and CDR2: SGHNT and YENEEA. V was cut by 4 bases and J by 0 bases, with 16 bases left in between. The CDR3 has 16 amino acids. The CDR3 nucleotides read TGTGCCAGCAGCTCCCCGGCGGGGCGCCCCTCCTACGAGCAGTACTTC. It translates to CASSSPAGRPSYEQYF.

The chain joins TRBV4-3 to TRBJ2-2; 10 positions agree with TRBD2. Losses at the gene ends were 5 bases for V and 1 base for J; bases not matched to a gene: 7. This CDR3 is 17 amino acids long. Per the germline V gene, CDR1 is LGHNA and CDR2 is YSLEER. CDR3 nucleotide sequence: TGCGCCAGCAGCTTAGCGGGACTAGCGCTGAACACCGGGGAGCTGTTTTTT. The encoded protein is CASSLAGLALNTGELFF.

This clone was counted between two and nine times. CDR3 protein: CASSQSIGLGYTF. CDR3 nucleotides: TGCGCCAGCAGTCAATCAATCGGACTTGGCTACACCTTC. This chain links TRBV23-1 with TRBJ1-2; D is ambiguous. TRBV23-1 qualifies as an ORF whose function is uncertain. The CDR3 extends over 13 amino acids. Between the trimmed V and J ends, which lost 0 bases and 7 bases, there was a span of 9 bases.

The chain is built from TRBV16 and TRBJ2-7, with TRBD1 identical over 8 bases. V dropped 4 bases and J dropped 7; count of bases not matched to a gene: 6. This CDR3 is 13 amino acids long. Germline V gene data show CDR1 as KGHSY and CDR2 as FQNENV. The CDR3 DNA reads as TGTGCCAGCAGCCTCGCAGGGGGCTGGGAGCAGTACTTC. Protein: CASSLAGGWEQYF.

The chain recombines TRBV7-2 with TRBJ2-5; D not certain. With 2 bases removed from V and 3 bases from J, the gap between germline ends came to 4 bases. CDR3 size: 12 residues. Germline V gene sequence: CDR1 SGHTA, CDR2 FQGNSA. Here the CDR3 DNA reads TGTGCCAGCAGCTTATCGGAAGAGACCCAGTACTTC. This translates into CASSLSEETQYF.

The J gene is TRBJ1-5, the V gene TRBV2, with D unclear. CDR1 is SNHLY, CDR2 FYNNEI, per germline. This CDR3 spans 14 amino acids. The V and J ends lost 6 bases and 0 bases respectively, with 9 bases between them. The CDR3 loop reads CASRRRDSNQPQHF. In nucleotides, the CDR3 is TGTGCCAGCAGGAGACGGGATAGCAATCAGCCCCAGCATTTT.

This clone appeared a single time. The chain has TRBV18 and TRBJ1-1, with 12 bases lining up with TRBD1. Germline assignment: CDR1 KGHSH and CDR2 LQKENI. The CDR3 loop spans 13 amino acids. V trimming: 5 bases; J trimming: 8 bases; junction bases outside the gene matches: 3. The CDR3 reads CASSAGQGAEAFF. Written as DNA, the CDR3 is TGTGCCAGCTCAGCGGGACAGGGGGCAGAAGCTTTCTTT.

This clone showed up just a few times. The chain recombines TRBV5-6 with TRBJ1-2; TRBD1 agrees at 11 bases. This CDR3 is 14 amino acids long. CDR1 and CDR2 from the germline V gene are SGHDT and YYEEEE. The V segment lost 2 bases and the J segment 7 bases; nucleotides outside the gene matches: 4. The CDR3 is CASSFGQGAIGYTF. The CDR3 bases are TGTGCCAGCAGCTTCGGACAGGGGGCTATTGGCTACACCTTC. Complete variable domain (other parts from reference TRBV5-6 and TRBJ1-2): DAGVTQSPTHLIKTRGQQVTLRCSPKSGHDTVSWYQQALGQGPQFIFQYYEEEERQRGNFPDRFSGHQFPNYSSELNVNALLLGDSALYLCASSFGQGAIGYTFGSGTRLTVV.

CDR3 sequence: CASTPGLLTGELFF. The CDR3 DNA sequence: TGTGCCAGCACCCCCGGACTCCTGACCGGGGAGCTGTTTTTT. The chain couples TRBV7-2 to TRBJ2-2; D may be TRBD2 (5 bases). CDR1 and CDR2 (germline): SGHTA, FQGNSA. The CDR3 spans 14 residues. The V end was cut by 7 bases, the J end by 5 bases, with 14 bases between.

V is TRBV2 and J is TRBJ2-1; TRBD1 matches 10 bases. The V gene end was trimmed by 5 bases and the J gene end by 0 bases; junction bases not matched to a gene: 1. Germline CDR1 is SNHLY and CDR2 is FYNNEI. This CDR3 comprises 15 residues. The CDR3 nucleotides read TGTGCCAGCAGTCGGACAGGGGGCTCCTACAATGAGCAGTTCTTC. It encodes CASSRTGGSYNEQFF.

The chain has TRBV6-5 and TRBJ2-3, with a weak D call TRBD2 (5 bases). The CDR3 spans 14 residues. CDR1 MNHEY and CDR2 SVGAGI come from the germline V gene. V was pared by 5 bases and J by 4 bases, with 13 bases between. In nucleotides, the CDR3 is TGTGCCAGCAGTCCCCTCGGACTCCCAGATACGCAGTATTTT. This codes for CASSPLGLPDTQYF.

By sample fraction, this clone is medium-sized. V usage is TRBV5-5 and J usage is TRBJ1-4; 7 bases fit TRBD1. J was trimmed by 5 bases and V by 4 bases; bases with no gene match: 5. The germline CDR1 and CDR2 sequences are SGHKS and YYEKEE (reference sequence). This CDR3 has 14 residues. The CDR3 nucleotides read TGTGCCAGCAGCGAGGGGACAGAGAATGAAAAACTGTTTTTT. Amino acid sequence: CASSEGTENEKLFF.

The rearrangement uses TRBV19 and TRBJ1-5; tentative D call: TRBD1 (6 bases). V was shortened by 3 bases and J by 6 bases, with 9 bases between the two germline ends. Germline V gene data show CDR1 as LNHDA and CDR2 as SQIVND (reference sequence). The CDR3 is 13 amino acids. This chain's CDR3 is CASSIKDSQPQHF. CDR3 in DNA: TGTGCCAGTAGTATCAAGGACAGTCAGCCCCAGCATTTT.

Written as DNA, the CDR3 is TGCGCCAGCAGCTTGAACAGCCAAGAGACCCAGTACTTC. Residues: CASSLNSQETQYF. The chain has TRBV5-1 and TRBJ2-5; D call uncertain. Per germline, CDR1 SGHRS and CDR2 YFSETQ. The CDR3 is 13 amino acids. The V gene lost 1 base and the J gene lost 1 base, with 5 bases spanning the gap.

V gene TRBV20-1 combines with J gene TRBJ1-6, with 8 bases that match TRBD1. This CDR3 is 11 amino acids long. Germline CDR1 is DFQATT and CDR2 is SNEGSKA (reference sequence). The J segment lost 16 bases and the V segment lost 5 bases, leaving 7 bases of the junction unmatched. Written as DNA, the CDR3 is TGCAGTGCTTCCGGACAGGGAAGACTCCACTTT. It codes for CSASGQGRLHF.

The rearrangement links TRBV19 to TRBJ1-5, with TRBD1 identical over 7 bases. Germline CDR1 LNHDA, CDR2 SQIVND (reference sequence). V gave up 3 bases and J gave up 6 bases; unmatched junction bases: 11. There are 16 residues in the CDR3. Here the CDR3 reads CASSITTGWVGQPQHF. Written as DNA, the CDR3 is TGTGCCAGTAGTATCACGACAGGGTGGGTCGGTCAGCCCCAGCATTTT.

CDR3 region: CASRGGEGTEAFF. CDR3 coding DNA: TGTGCCAGCAGAGGGGGTGAAGGAACTGAAGCTTTCTTT. The rearrangement links TRBV6-6 to TRBJ1-1, with D perhaps TRBD1 (6 bases). CDR3 length: 13 amino acids. Germline V CDR1 and CDR2: MNHNY, SVGAGI (reference sequence). Between the trimmed V and J ends, which lost 6 bases and 5 bases, there was a span of 13 bases.